The 25 T cell receptor beta chains presented below share a single source sample, sequenced in a study of graft-versus-host responses after intestinal transplantation. Sequencing was performed with immunoSEQ multiplex PCR; in TCRdb, only in-frame clones are kept and a portion is missing. Of 30,000 to 50,000 clones in the sample, about 96% are singletons; the top ten hold less than 0.25%. Antigen specificity for these receptors is unknown. The material sequenced was unstimulated CD8+ T cells sorted from spleen or lymph node cells, taken before transplant. All receptors come from a human donor who was the organ donor for an intestinal transplant.

The gene calls are TRBV5-6 and TRBJ2-1; 9 nucleotides line up with TRBD2. V lost 4 bases, J lost 8 bases, and 10 bases stayed unmatched. Germline V CDR1 and CDR2: SGHDT, YYEEEE. The CDR3 totals 15 residues. CDR3 DNA sequence: TGTGCCAGCAGCCCGAACTGGCGGGGGGGCGATGAGCAGTTCTTC. This translates into CASSPNWRGGDEQFF. The entire variable domain, with the rest obtained from reference TRBV5-6 and TRBJ2-1, is as follows: DAGVTQSPTHLIKTRGQQVTLRCSPKSGHDTVSWYQQALGQGPQFIFQYYEEEERQRGNFPDRFSGHQFPNYSSELNVNALLLGDSALYLCASSPNWRGGDEQFFGPGTRLTVL.

The V and J genes are TRBV11-3 and TRBJ2-1, with TRBD1 matching 7 bases. The germline V gene encodes CDR1 SGHNT and CDR2 YENEEA. Trimming removed 4 bases from V and 0 bases from J; junction bases left unmatched: 6. This CDR3 has 16 residues. CDR3 DNA: TGTGCCAGCAGCTGGCTCAGGGGGAGCTCCTACAATGAGCAGTTCTTC. Its translation is CASSWLRGSSYNEQFF.

The chain uses TRBV7-2 and TRBJ1-2, with D tentatively TRBD1 (5 bases). Deletions cut 10 bases from V and 4 bases from J, with 16 bases between. Looked up from germline, CDR1 is SGHTA and CDR2 is FQGNSA. This CDR3 comprises 13 residues. CDR3 residues: CATRDSWGYGYTF. CDR3 sequence (DNA): TGTGCCACTCGGGACTCATGGGGCTATGGCTACACCTTC.

This chain uses TRBV6-5 with TRBJ2-7, with D perhaps matching TRBD1 or TRBD2 (6 bases each). The CDR3 contains 14 residues. The germline V gene encodes CDR1 MNHEY and CDR2 SVGAGI. V was cut by 5 bases and J by 5 bases, with 16 bases left in between. The CDR3 here is CASSPGGVIHEQYF. CDR3 DNA sequence: TGTGCCAGCAGTCCCGGGGGCGTAATCCACGAGCAGTACTTC.

The V call is TRBV7-9, the J call TRBJ1-2; D is perhaps TRBD1 (6 bases). Trimming shortened V by 1 base and J by 6 bases, and 9 bases separated the two germline ends. The CDR3 runs to 13 residues. Germline loops: CDR1 SEHNR, CDR2 FQNEAQ (reference sequence). The CDR3 bases are TGTGCCAGCAGCTTAGGGACAGTAGATGGCTACACCTTC. Translating it yields CASSLGTVDGYTF.

The J gene is TRBJ2-1, the V gene TRBV2; 13 bases align to TRBD2. The V segment lost 10 bases and the J segment 1 base; nucleotides outside the gene matches: 4. Looked up from germline, CDR1 is SNHLY and CDR2 is FYNNEI. The CDR3 covers 15 residues. The CDR3 nucleotides are TGTGCCATCAGGACTAGCGGGGGTTCCTACAATGAGCAGTTCTTC. It encodes CAIRTSGGSYNEQFF. Full variable domain (rest looked up from reference TRBV2 and TRBJ2-1): EPEVTQTPSHQVTQMGQEVILRCVPISNHLYFYWYRQILGQKVEFLVSFYNNEISEKSEIFDDQFSVERPDGSNFTLKIRSTKLEDSAMYFCAIRTSGGSYNEQFFGPGTRLTVL.

J is TRBJ1-3 and V is TRBV7-9; D perhaps matches TRBD1 (5 bases). Germline V CDR1 and CDR2: SEHNR, FQNEAQ (reference sequence). The CDR3 sequence is 16 residues long. V lost 0 bases and J lost 3, with 12 bases in between. The CDR3 region is CASSLAPRGGGNTIYF. The CDR3 bases are TGTGCCAGCAGCTTAGCGCCTCGGGGCGGTGGAAACACCATATATTTT.

The V gene is TRBV7-8, the J gene TRBJ2-7; tentatively, D is TRBD1 (7 bases). V was shortened by 4 bases and J by 1 base, with 20 bases between the two germline ends. The CDR3 extends over 17 amino acids. The V gene's germline CDR1 is SGHVS and CDR2 FQNEAQ. The CDR3: CASSSPGRGVESYEQYF. As DNA, the CDR3 is TGTGCCAGCAGCTCCCCCGGCAGGGGGGTAGAATCCTACGAGCAGTACTTC.

The V and J genes are TRBV11-3 and TRBJ2-7; 10 positions agree with TRBD1. With 3 bases clipped from V and 6 bases from J, the junction kept 2 bases outside the gene matches. CDR1 and CDR2 (germline): SGHNT, YENEEA. There are 13 residues in the CDR3. The CDR3 nucleotides read TGTGCCAGCAGCTTGGACAGGGGGGGCGAGCAGTACTTC. This codes for CASSLDRGGEQYF. Full variable domain (missing parts from reference TRBV11-3 and TRBJ2-7): EAGVVQSPRYKIIEKKQPVAFWCNPISGHNTLYWYLQNLGQGPELLIRYENEEAVDDSQLPKDRFSAERLKGVDSTLKIQPAELGDSAVYLCASSLDRGGEQYFGPGTRLTVT.

The chain uses TRBV4-1 and TRBJ1-1; 10 bases line up with TRBD1. The CDR3 contains 15 residues. Germline values: CDR1 MGHRA, CDR2 YSYEKL. J lost 5 bases, V lost 3 bases, and 6 bases had no gene match. The chain's CDR3 is CASSHLGQGETEAFF. The CDR3 coding sequence is TGCGCCAGCAGCCATCTAGGACAGGGGGAAACTGAAGCTTTCTTT.

The gene calls are TRBV27 and TRBJ2-1, with a possible D match to TRBD1 (8 bases). Germline V CDR1 and CDR2: MNHEY, SMNVEV (reference sequence). The CDR3 covers 15 residues. V was cut by 5 bases and J by 4 bases, with 15 bases left in between. The CDR3 loop is CASSNTGGGYNEQFF. The CDR3 DNA sequence: TGTGCCAGCAGTAACACAGGGGGGGGTTACAATGAGCAGTTCTTC.

V and J are TRBV6-5 and TRBJ2-7; 8 nucleotides align to TRBD1. Trimming at V came to 8 bases and at J to 6 bases, leaving 12 bases not matched to a gene. Germline loops: CDR1 MNHEY, CDR2 SVGAGI. The CDR3 covers 14 residues. The CDR3 spells CASGPGTGQGEQYF. The CDR3 bases are TGTGCCAGCGGCCCAGGGACAGGACAGGGCGAGCAGTACTTC.

The genes are TRBV9 and TRBJ2-3, with D possibly matching TRBD1 (6 bases). The CDR3 spans 16 residues. Trimming pared 1 base from V and 3 bases from J, leaving 15 bases between. Germline-derived CDR1 and CDR2 are SGDLS and YYNGEE. CDR3 sequence: CASSVSGTRNTDTQYF. The CDR3 DNA follows: TGTGCCAGCAGCGTATCAGGGACACGGAATACAGATACGCAGTATTTT.

This rearrangement joins TRBV6-5 to TRBJ1-1; D gene unclear. The CDR3 totals 12 residues. With 6 bases removed from V and 3 bases from J, the gap between germline ends came to 8 bases. Germline-derived CDR1 and CDR2 are MNHEY and SVGAGI. This chain's CDR3 is CASSLGHTEAFF. The CDR3 nucleotides read TGTGCCAGCAGCTTAGGACACACTGAAGCTTTCTTT.

The gene calls are TRBV4-3 and TRBJ2-1; D tentatively fits TRBD1 or TRBD2 (5 bases each). Looked up from germline, CDR1 is LGHNA and CDR2 is YSLEER. Trimming shortened V by 0 bases and J by 0 bases, and 9 bases separated the two germline ends. The CDR3 consists of 16 residues. CDR3 amino acids: CASSQDRGVSYNEQFF. The CDR3 bases are TGCGCCAGCAGCCAAGATCGAGGGGTCTCCTACAATGAGCAGTTCTTC.

V and J are TRBV5-8 and TRBJ1-4; 10 bases are a match to TRBD1. The CDR3 is 16 amino acids. V shed 1 base and J 6 bases; nucleotides not matched to a gene: 6. Per the germline V gene, CDR1 is SGHTS and CDR2 is YDEGEE. The CDR3 loop reads CASSLLTGGYDEKLFF. The CDR3 DNA follows: TGTGCCAGCAGCTTGTTGACAGGGGGCTATGATGAAAAACTGTTTTTT. Based on the CDR3 plus reference TRBV5-8 and TRBJ1-4, the full variable domain is EAGVTQSPTHLIKTRGQQATLRCSPISGHTSVYWYQQALGLGLQFLLWYDEGEERNRGNFPPRFSGRQFPNYSSELNVNALELEDSALYLCASSLLTGGYDEKLFFGSGTQLSVL.

The V gene is TRBV30, the J gene TRBJ2-7; 9 bases line up with TRBD1. From germline, CDR1 is GTSNPN and CDR2 SVGIG (reference sequence). The V gene end was trimmed by 2 bases and the J gene end by 7 bases; junction bases not matched to a gene: 9. The CDR3 is made up of 14 amino acids. The CDR3 spells CAWSPTGGAEEQYF. The CDR3 DNA follows: TGTGCCTGGAGTCCTACAGGGGGCGCGGAAGAGCAGTACTTC.

The gene calls are TRBV7-9 and TRBJ2-3, with 11 bases matching TRBD2. Trimming removed 1 base from V and 5 bases from J; junction bases left unmatched: 5. CDR3 length equals 16 residues. Germline-derived CDR1 and CDR2 are SEHNR and FQNEAQ (reference sequence). The CDR3 bases are TGTGCCAGCAGCTTAGTTAGCGGGGGGGCAGTAGATACGCAGTATTTT. As protein: CASSLVSGGAVDTQYF.

This chain connects TRBV29-1 to TRBJ1-3; D unresolved. The CDR3 is 11 amino acids. Germline CDR1 is SQVTM and CDR2 is ANQGSEA. V gave up 5 bases and J gave up 0 bases, with 2 bases separating them. CDR3 residues: CSVRSGNTIYF. CDR3 sequence (DNA): TGCAGCGTTCGCTCTGGAAACACCATATATTTT. The whole variable domain, filled in from reference TRBV29-1 and TRBJ1-3, reads SAVISQKPSRDICQRGTSLTIQCQVDSQVTMMFWYRQQPGQSLTLIATANQGSEATYESGFVIDKFPISRPNLTFSTLTVSNMSPEDSSIYLCSVRSGNTIYFGEGSWLTVV.

V usage is TRBV4-1 and J usage is TRBJ1-2, with a tentative D call TRBD1 (5 bases). CDR1 is MGHRA and CDR2 is YSYEKL in the germline V gene. The CDR3 spans 15 residues. Trimming left V 1 base short and J 8 bases short, with 17 bases between. The CDR3, as DNA: TGCGCCAGCAGCCAAGGGCCGGGGCGGCGACAAGGCTACACCTTC. Amino acid sequence: CASSQGPGRRQGYTF.

The genes are TRBV19 and TRBJ1-1; TRBD1 might be the D (5 bases). Trimming took off 9 bases at V and 3 bases at J, with 14 bases between the two ends. From germline, CDR1 is LNHDA and CDR2 SQIVND (reference sequence). The CDR3 extends over 13 amino acids. The CDR3 bases are TGTGCCAGCCGAGGGACCAAGGACACTGAAGCTTTCTTT. Encoded protein: CASRGTKDTEAFF.

The gene calls are TRBV5-6 and TRBJ2-7; the D is unclear. Trimming took 4 bases from V and 3 from J, leaving 5 bases between them. The CDR3 extends over 11 amino acids. CDR1 is SGHDT and CDR2 is YYEEEE in the germline V gene. As DNA, the CDR3 is TGTGCCAGCAGCCAGCACTACGAGCAGTACTTC. It translates to CASSQHYEQYF.

This chain links TRBV14 with TRBJ2-7; 9 bases align to TRBD1. Germline CDR1 SGHDN, CDR2 FVKESK. The ends lost 4 bases at V and 0 bases at J; junction bases unmatched: 10. This CDR3 is built from 17 residues. The CDR3 region is CASSPSPGQGFSYEQYF. The CDR3 coding sequence is TGTGCCAGCAGCCCTTCCCCGGGACAGGGATTCTCCTACGAGCAGTACTTC.

This clone was seen a single time. The chain employs TRBV29-1 and TRBJ1-2, with TRBD1 matching over 9 bases. The CDR3 loop spans 15 amino acids. Germline V lookup: CDR1 SQVTM, CDR2 ANQGSEA. V lost 2 bases and J lost 6; bases outside the gene matches: 10. DNA for the CDR3: TGCAGCGTTGAACCCGGGGGGACAGGGAAAAATGGCTACACCTTC. It is translated as CSVEPGGTGKNGYTF. The full variable domain, rest sourced from reference TRBV29-1 and TRBJ1-2, is SAVISQKPSRDICQRGTSLTIQCQVDSQVTMMFWYRQQPGQSLTLIATANQGSEATYESGFVIDKFPISRPNLTFSTLTVSNMSPEDSSIYLCSVEPGGTGKNGYTFGSGTRLTVV.

This chain joins TRBV5-5 and TRBJ2-7; D not resolved. V lost 4 bases and J lost 4, with 27 bases in between. The germline gives CDR1 SGHKS, CDR2 YYEKEE (reference sequence). The CDR3 has 18 amino acids. The CDR3 nucleotides are TGTGCCAGCAGCCCGCCACTTGTGTGGCGTCGGTCCCTTTACGAGCAGTACTTC. Its protein product is CASSPPLVWRRSLYEQYF. The full variable domain, in which reference TRBV5-5 and TRBJ2-7 provide the parts outside the CDR3, is DAGVTQSPTHLIKTRGQQVTLRCSPISGHKSVSWYQQVLGQGPQFIFQYYEKEERGRGNFPDRFSARQFPNYSSELNVNALLLGDSALYLCASSPPLVWRRSLYEQYFGPGTRLTVT.